This T cell receptor (beta chain) was obtained from a study of CD8 T cells in Susac syndrome. The CDR3 runs 13 residues. The V and J ends lost 6 bases and 5 bases, in that order; junction bases with no gene match: 3. Per germline, CDR1 SEHNR and CDR2 FQNEAQ (reference sequence). The RNA input was about 0.5 to 1 ug, and it was reverse transcribed with random hexamers. Using its own MiXCR run on the immunoSEQ multiplex PCR reads, TCRdb lists one record per CDR3 protein. This sample has around 270,000 distinct CDR3 sequences, with approximately 91% found just once. V and J are TRBV7-9 and TRBJ2-2; TRBD1 matches at 7 bases. The sample taken for sequencing was CD8+ T cells from PBMCs. The receptor was isolated from a human donor with multiple sclerosis. The CDR3: CASRMDRTGELFF. CDR3 coding DNA: TGTGCCAGCAGAATGGACAGGACCGGGGAGCTGTTTTTT.